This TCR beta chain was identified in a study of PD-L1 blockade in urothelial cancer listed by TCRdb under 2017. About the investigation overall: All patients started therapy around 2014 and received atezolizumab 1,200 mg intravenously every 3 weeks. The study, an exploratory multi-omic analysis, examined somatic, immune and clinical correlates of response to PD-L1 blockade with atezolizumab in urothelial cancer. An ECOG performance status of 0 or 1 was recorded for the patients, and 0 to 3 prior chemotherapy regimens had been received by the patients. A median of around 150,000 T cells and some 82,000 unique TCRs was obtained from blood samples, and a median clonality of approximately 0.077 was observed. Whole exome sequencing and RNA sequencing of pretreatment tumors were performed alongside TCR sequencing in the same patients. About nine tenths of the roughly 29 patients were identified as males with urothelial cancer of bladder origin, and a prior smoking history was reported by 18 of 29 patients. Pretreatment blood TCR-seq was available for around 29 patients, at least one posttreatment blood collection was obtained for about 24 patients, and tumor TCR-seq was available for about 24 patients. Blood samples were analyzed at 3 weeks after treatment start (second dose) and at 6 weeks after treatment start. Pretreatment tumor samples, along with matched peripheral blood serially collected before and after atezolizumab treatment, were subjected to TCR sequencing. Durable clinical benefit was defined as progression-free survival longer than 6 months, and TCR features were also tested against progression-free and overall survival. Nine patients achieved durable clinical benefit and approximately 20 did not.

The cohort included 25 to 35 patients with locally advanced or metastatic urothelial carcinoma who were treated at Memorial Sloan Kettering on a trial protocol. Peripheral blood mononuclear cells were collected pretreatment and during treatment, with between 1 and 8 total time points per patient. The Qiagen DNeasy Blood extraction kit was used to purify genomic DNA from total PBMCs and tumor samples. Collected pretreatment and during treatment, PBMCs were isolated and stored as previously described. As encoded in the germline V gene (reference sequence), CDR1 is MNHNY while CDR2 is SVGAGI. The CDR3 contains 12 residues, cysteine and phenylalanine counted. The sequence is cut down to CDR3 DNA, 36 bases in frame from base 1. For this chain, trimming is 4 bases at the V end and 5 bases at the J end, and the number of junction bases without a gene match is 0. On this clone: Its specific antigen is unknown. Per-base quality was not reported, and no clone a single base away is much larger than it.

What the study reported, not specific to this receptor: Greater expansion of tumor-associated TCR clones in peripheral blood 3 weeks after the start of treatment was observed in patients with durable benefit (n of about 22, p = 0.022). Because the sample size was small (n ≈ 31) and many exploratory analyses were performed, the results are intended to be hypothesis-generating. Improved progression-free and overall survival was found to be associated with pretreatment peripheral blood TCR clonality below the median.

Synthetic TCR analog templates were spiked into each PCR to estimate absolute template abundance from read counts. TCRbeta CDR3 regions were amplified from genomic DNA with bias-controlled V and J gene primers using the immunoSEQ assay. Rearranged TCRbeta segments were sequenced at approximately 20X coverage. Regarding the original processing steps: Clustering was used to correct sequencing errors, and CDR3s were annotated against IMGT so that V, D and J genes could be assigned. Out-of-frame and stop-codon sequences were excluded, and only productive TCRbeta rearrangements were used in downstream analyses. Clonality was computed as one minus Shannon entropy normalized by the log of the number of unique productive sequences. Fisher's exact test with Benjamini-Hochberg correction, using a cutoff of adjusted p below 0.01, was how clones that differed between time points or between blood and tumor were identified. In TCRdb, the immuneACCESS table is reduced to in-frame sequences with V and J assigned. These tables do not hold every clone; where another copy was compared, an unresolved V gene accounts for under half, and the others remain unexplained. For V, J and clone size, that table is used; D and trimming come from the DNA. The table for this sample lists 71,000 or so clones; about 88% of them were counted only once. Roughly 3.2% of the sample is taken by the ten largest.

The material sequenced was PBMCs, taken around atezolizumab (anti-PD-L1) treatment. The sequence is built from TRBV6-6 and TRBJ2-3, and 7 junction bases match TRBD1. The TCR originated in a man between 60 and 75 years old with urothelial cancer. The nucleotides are TGTGCCAGCAGTTGGACAGGAGATACGCAGTATTTT. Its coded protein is CASSWTGDTQYF.